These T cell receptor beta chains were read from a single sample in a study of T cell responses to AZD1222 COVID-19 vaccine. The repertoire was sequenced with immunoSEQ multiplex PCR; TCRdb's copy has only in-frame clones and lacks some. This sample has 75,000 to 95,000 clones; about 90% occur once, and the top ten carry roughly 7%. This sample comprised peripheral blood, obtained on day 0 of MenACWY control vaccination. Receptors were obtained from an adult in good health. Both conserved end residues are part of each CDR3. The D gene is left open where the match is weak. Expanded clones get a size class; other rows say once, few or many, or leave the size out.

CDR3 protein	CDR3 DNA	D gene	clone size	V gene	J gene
CASSLGGGTNTGELFF	TGTGCCAGCAGCTTGGGGGGAGGGACGAACACCGGGGAGCTGTTTTTT	TRBD2	.	TRBV5-4	TRBJ2-2
CASSFLRGSGTGELFF	TGTGCCAGCAGCTTCTTAAGGGGGTCGGGCACCGGGGAGCTGTTTTTT	.	.	TRBV7-9	TRBJ2-2
CASSFTRTGDDYGYTF	TGTGCCAGCAGCTTCACCCGGACAGGGGACGACTATGGCTACACCTTC	TRBD1	.	TRBV5-4	TRBJ1-2
CASRRTGSGYEQYF	TGTGCCAGCAGGCGGACAGGGAGTGGGTACGAGCAGTACTTC	TRBD1	once	TRBV28	TRBJ2-7
CASSSRADLGNEQFF	TGTGCCAGCAGCTCTAGGGCGGACTTGGGGAATGAGCAGTTCTTC	.	.	TRBV9	TRBJ2-1
CASSLYTEAFF	TGTGCCAGCAGCTTGTACACTGAAGCTTTCTTT	.	.	TRBV5-5	TRBJ1-1
CASRYHGEQYF	TGTGCCAGCAGGTATCATGGCGAGCAGTACTTC	.	.	TRBV5-6	TRBJ2-7
CASSLGFGVNQPQHF	TGTGCCAGCAGCTTAGGTTTTGGGGTCAATCAGCCCCAGCATTTT	.	.	TRBV7-2	TRBJ1-5
CASSYASTNEKLFF	TGTGCCAGCAGTTACGCCTCAACTAATGAAAAACTGTTTTTT	.	.	TRBV6-5	TRBJ1-4
CASQYASGNTIYF	TGTGCCAGCCAATACGCGTCTGGAAACACCATATATTTT	.	.	TRBV2	TRBJ1-3
CASIQGAGTGELFF	TGTGCCAGTATTCAGGGGGCGGGCACCGGGGAGCTGTTTTTT	TRBD1	.	TRBV19	TRBJ2-2
CASSDGGATEAFF	TGTGCCAGCAGTGACGGGGGGGCAACTGAAGCTTTCTTT	.	.	TRBV6-4	TRBJ1-1
CASSLTSGSYNEQFF	TGTGCCAGCAGTTTGACTAGCGGCTCCTACAATGAGCAGTTCTTC	TRBD2	.	TRBV28	TRBJ2-1
CASSFSGAGYNEQFF	TGCGCCAGCAGCTTTTCAGGGGCGGGGTACAATGAGCAGTTCTTC	.	.	TRBV5-1	TRBJ2-1
CASSGSIEQYF	TGTGCCAGTAGCGGGTCAATCGAGCAGTACTTC	TRBD2	.	TRBV28	TRBJ2-7
CASRVTGGGYTF	TGTGCCAGCAGGGTAACAGGGGGTGGCTACACCTTC	TRBD1	.	TRBV28	TRBJ1-2
CASRGTVPTGELFF	TGTGCCAGCAGGGGGACAGTTCCCACCGGGGAGCTGTTTTTT	TRBD1	.	TRBV6-5	TRBJ2-2
CASSSPGRVYGYTF	TGTGCCAGCAGCTCCCCCGGAAGGGTCTATGGCTACACCTTC	.	.	TRBV6-5	TRBJ1-2
CASSSAQGLQEQYF	TGTGCCAGCAGTTCTGCCCAGGGTCTGCAAGAGCAGTACTTC	.	.	TRBV28	TRBJ2-7
CASSPPSGGNYGYTF	TGTGCCAGCTCACCACCTTCAGGAGGGAACTATGGCTACACCTTC	.	few	TRBV18	TRBJ1-2
CASSISSGANVLTF	TGTGCCAGCAGTATCAGCTCTGGGGCCAACGTCCTGACTTTC	.	.	TRBV28	TRBJ2-6
CASSQTTYEQYF	TGTGCCAGCAGCCAGACCACCTACGAGCAGTACTTC	.	.	TRBV7-2	TRBJ2-7
CASSLAGGPQNNEQFF	TGCGCCAGCAGCTTGGCCGGGGGACCCCAAAACAATGAGCAGTTCTTC	.	.	TRBV5-1	TRBJ2-1
CASSLELGVTIYF	TGTGCCAGCAGCCTGGAACTGGGGGTCACCATATATTTT	.	once	TRBV3-1/TRBV3-2	TRBJ1-3
CASSPGQNNEQFF	TGTGCCAGCAGCCCGGGACAGAACAATGAGCAGTTCTTC	TRBD1	.	TRBV28	TRBJ2-1
CASRRTGVNSPLHF	TGTGCCAGCAGACGGACAGGGGTTAATTCACCCCTCCACTTT	TRBD1	.	TRBV6-5	TRBJ1-6
CASSLETYNEQFF	TGCGCCAGCAGCTTGGAGACATACAATGAGCAGTTCTTC	.	.	TRBV5-1	TRBJ2-1
CASSPMTGTQETQYF	TGTGCCAGCTCACCAATGACAGGCACTCAAGAGACCCAGTACTTC	.	.	TRBV18	TRBJ2-5
CASSLNQAYEQYF	TGTGCCAGCAGCTTAAACCAGGCCTACGAGCAGTACTTC	.	.	TRBV7-9	TRBJ2-7
CASSRQTSSEKLFF	TGTGCCAGTAGCCGACAGACCTCTTCCGAAAAACTGTTTTTT	.	.	TRBV19	TRBJ1-4
CASSYGQGEEKLFF	TGTGCCAGCAGTTACGGACAGGGAGAGGAAAAACTGTTTTTT	TRBD1	.	TRBV6-6	TRBJ1-4
CASSVDPGVNEKLFF	TGTGCCAGCAGCGTAGACCCCGGGGTTAATGAAAAACTGTTTTTT	.	.	TRBV9	TRBJ1-4
CASSHRRAGPTDTQYF	TGTGCCAGCAGCCACCGTCGGGCGGGACCCACAGATACGCAGTATTTT	.	.	TRBV27	TRBJ2-3
CASSQNRGGIEEQFF	TGTGCCAGCAGTCAGAACAGGGGCGGGATTGAGGAGCAGTTCTTC	.	once	TRBV28	TRBJ2-1
CATGRGPQETQYF	TGTGCCACCGGCAGGGGTCCCCAAGAGACCCAGTACTTC	.	.	TRBV24-1	TRBJ2-5